The clone carrying this T cell receptor beta chain was seen more than once but under ten times. The antigen is undetermined. This specimen belongs to a study of T cell responses to AZD1222 COVID-19 vaccine. Repertoires were generated with immunoSEQ multiplex PCR, while TCRdb's copy carries only in-frame clones and drops some. The sample holds about 150,000 clones, 88% seen once. Whole-study results and caveats: Compared with day 0, the breadth and depth of the Spike-specific TCR repertoire rose significantly after two doses of AZD1222. Seropositive at baseline were only a handful of AZD1222 recipients. Possibly, clonal diversity was underestimated; donors were largely white British and included more females. The repertoires were collected only after the peak T cell response.

Germline V gene sequence: CDR1 LGHDT, CDR2 YNNKEL (reference sequence). V lost 0 bases and J lost 7, with 20 bases in between. This CDR3 has 17 amino acids. This chain uses TRBV3-1 (or the pseudogene TRBV3-2) with TRBJ2-3; TRBD2 is a possible D gene (6 bases). The source material was peripheral blood, sampled on day 0 of MenACWY control vaccination. The sequence came from an adult in good health. The CDR3 DNA sequence: TGTGCCAGCAGCCAAGATATACGGGCGGCAGGACTAAATACGCAGTATTTT. It specifies CASSQDIRAAGLNTQYF.